The present T cell receptor (beta chain) was sequenced within a study of cytomegalovirus exposure and HLA in healthy donors. The study's findings and limits: A cluster of highly shared sequence variants was likely a sequencing artifact. Immune exposure data for these donors was limited to CMV serostatus.

Use of 60 Vbeta and 13 Jbeta primers characterized the PCR. The assay was immunoSEQ multiplex PCR, and TCRdb's table has in-frame clones only and misses some. The table records about 75,000 clones, approximately 80% of them present only once. Details on this clone: Its antigen is as yet unknown.

Germline values: CDR1 LGHNA, CDR2 YNFKEQ. CDR3 length: 13 residues. Trimming took 1 base from V and 4 from J, leaving 8 bases between them. This sequence originates from a man in his 70s in good health and CMV-seropositive. Sequenced sample: PBMCs. V usage is TRBV4-2 and J usage is TRBJ2-7; no firm D call. CDR3 DNA: TGTGCCAGCAGCCAAGCTACGTCTTACGAGCAGTACTTC. It translates to CASSQATSYEQYF.